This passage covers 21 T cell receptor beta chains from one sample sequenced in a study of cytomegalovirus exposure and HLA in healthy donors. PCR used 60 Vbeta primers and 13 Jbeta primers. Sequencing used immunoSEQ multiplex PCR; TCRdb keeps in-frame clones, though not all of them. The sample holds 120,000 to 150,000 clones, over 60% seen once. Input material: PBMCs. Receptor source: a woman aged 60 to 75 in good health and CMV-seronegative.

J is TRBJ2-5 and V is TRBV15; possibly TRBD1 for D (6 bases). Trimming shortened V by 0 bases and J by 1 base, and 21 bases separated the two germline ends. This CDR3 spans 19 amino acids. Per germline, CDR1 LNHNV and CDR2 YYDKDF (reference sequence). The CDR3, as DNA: TGTGCCACCAGCAGAGATTTGCGGCGGACAGCCACACTCCAAGAGACCCAGTACTTC. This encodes CATSRDLRRTATLQETQYF.

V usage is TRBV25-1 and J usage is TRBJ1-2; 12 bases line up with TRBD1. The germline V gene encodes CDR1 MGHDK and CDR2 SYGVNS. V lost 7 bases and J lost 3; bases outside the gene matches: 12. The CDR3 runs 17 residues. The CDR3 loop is CASTSSGTGGADYGYTF. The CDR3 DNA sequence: TGTGCCAGCACCTCTTCCGGGACAGGGGGCGCCGACTATGGCTACACCTTC.

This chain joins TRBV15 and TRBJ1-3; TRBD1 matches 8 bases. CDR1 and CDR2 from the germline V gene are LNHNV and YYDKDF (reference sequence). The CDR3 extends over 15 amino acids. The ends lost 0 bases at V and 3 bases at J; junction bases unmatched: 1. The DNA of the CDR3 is TGTGCCACCAGCAGAGATGGGACAGGTGGAAACACCATATATTTT. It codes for CATSRDGTGGNTIYF.

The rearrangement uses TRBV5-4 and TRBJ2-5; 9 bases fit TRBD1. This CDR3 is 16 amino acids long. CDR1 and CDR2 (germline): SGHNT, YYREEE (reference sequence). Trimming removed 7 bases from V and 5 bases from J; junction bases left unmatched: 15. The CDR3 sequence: CASRTKQTGGPETQYF. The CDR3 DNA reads TGTGCCAGCCGTACCAAACAAACAGGGGGCCCGGAGACCCAGTACTTC.

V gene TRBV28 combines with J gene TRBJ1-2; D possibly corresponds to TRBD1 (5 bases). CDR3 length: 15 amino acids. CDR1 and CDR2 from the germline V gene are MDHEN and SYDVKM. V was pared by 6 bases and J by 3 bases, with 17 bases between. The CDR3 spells CASSYGSKGDYGYTF. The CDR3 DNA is TGTGCCAGCAGCTACGGATCAAAAGGGGACTATGGCTACACCTTC.

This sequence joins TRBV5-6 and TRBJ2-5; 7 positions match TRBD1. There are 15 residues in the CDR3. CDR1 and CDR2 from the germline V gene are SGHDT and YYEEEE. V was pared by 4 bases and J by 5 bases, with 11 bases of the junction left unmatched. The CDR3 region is CASSPGTAYDETQYF. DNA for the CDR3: TGTGCCAGCAGCCCCGGGACAGCCTACGACGAGACCCAGTACTTC.

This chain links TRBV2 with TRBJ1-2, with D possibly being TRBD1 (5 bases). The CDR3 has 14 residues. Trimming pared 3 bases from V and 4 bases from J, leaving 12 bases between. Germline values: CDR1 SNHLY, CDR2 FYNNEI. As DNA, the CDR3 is TGTGCCAGCAGTGAGGGAGGGGCCACCTATGGCTACACCTTC. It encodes CASSEGGATYGYTF.

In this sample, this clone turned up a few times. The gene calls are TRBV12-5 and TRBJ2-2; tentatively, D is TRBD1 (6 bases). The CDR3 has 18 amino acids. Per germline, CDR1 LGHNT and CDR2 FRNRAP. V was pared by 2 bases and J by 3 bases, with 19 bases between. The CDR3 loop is CASGLRRGEPLYTGELFF. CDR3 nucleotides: TGTGCTAGTGGTTTGCGCAGGGGCGAACCCCTGTACACCGGGGAGCTGTTTTTT.

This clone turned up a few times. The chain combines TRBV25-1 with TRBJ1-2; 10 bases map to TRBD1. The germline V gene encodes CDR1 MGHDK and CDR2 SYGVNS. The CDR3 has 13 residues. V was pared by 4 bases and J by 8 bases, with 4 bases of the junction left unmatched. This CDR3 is CASSGQGARGYTF. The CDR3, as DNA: TGTGCCAGCAGTGGACAGGGGGCGCGCGGCTACACCTTC.

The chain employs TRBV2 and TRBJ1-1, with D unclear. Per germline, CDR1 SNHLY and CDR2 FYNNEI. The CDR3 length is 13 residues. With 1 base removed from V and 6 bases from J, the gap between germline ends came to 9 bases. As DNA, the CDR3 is TGTGCCAGCAGTGAAGTTCCCGTTGCTGAAGCTTTCTTT. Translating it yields CASSEVPVAEAFF. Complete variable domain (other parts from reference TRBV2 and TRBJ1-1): EPEVTQTPSHQVTQMGQEVILRCVPISNHLYFYWYRQILGQKVEFLVSFYNNEISEKSEIFDDQFSVERPDGSNFTLKIRSTKLEDSAMYFCASSEVPVAEAFFGQGTRLTVV.

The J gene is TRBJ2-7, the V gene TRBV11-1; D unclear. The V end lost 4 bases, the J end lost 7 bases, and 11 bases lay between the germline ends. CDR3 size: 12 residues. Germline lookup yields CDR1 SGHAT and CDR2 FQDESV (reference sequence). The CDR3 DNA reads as TGTGCCAGCAGCTGGCAGTCCGGGGAGCAGTACTTC. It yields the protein CASSWQSGEQYF.

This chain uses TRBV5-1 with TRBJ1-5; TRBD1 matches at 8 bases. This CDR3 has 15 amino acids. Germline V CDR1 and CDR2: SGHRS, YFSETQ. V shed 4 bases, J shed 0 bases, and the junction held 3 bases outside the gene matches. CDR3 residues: CASSPTGVSNQPQHF. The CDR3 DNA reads TGCGCCAGCAGCCCGACAGGGGTTAGCAATCAGCCCCAGCATTTT.

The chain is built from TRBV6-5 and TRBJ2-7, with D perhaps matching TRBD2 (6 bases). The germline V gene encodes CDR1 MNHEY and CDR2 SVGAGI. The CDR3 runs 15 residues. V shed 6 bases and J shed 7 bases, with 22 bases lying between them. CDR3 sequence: CASSLGGRPSTEQYF. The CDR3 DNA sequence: TGTGCCAGCAGCTTGGGGGGTAGACCTTCGACTGAGCAGTACTTC.

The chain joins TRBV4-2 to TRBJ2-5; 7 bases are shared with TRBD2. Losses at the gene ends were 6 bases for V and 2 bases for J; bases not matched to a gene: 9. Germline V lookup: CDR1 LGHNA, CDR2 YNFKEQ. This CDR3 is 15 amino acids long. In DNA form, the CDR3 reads TGTGCCAGCAGTGAGATTGCTAGCGGACAAGAGACCCAGTACTTC. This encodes CASSEIASGQETQYF.

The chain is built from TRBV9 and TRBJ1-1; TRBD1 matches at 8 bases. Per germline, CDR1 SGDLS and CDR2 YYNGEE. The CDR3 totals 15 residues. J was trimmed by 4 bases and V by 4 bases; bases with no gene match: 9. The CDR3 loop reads CASSQQTGAFTEAFF. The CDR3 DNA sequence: TGTGCCAGCAGCCAACAGACAGGGGCCTTCACTGAAGCTTTCTTT.

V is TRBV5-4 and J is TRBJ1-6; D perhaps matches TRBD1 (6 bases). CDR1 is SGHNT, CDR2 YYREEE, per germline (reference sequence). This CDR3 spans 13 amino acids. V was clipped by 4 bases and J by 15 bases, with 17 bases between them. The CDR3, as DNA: TGTGCCAGCAGCACACAACCACAGGGCCACCTCCACTTT. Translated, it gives CASSTQPQGHLHF.

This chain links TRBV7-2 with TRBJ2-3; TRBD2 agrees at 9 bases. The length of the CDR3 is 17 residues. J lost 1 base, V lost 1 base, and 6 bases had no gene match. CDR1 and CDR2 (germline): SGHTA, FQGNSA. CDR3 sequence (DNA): TGTGCCAGCAGCTTAGTTCCGGCGGGAGGGGGCACAGATACGCAGTATTTT. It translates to CASSLVPAGGGTDTQYF.

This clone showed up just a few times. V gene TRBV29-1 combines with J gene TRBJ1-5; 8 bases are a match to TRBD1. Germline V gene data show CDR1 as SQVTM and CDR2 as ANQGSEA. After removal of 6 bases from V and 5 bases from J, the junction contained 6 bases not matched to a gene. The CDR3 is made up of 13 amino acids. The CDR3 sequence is CSVQQGGDQPQHF. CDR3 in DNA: TGCAGCGTCCAACAGGGGGGGGATCAGCCCCAGCATTTT.

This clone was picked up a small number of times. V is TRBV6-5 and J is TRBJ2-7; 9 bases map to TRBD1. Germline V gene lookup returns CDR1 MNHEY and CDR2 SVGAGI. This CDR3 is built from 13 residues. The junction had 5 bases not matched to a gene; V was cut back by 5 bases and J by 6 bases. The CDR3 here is CASSVNRGREQYF. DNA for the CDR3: TGTGCCAGCAGTGTCAACAGGGGGCGCGAGCAGTACTTC.

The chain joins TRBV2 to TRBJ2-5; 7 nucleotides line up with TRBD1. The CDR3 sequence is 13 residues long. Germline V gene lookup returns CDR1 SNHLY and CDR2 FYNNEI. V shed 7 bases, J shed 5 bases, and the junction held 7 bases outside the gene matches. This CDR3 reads CASNTGEWETQYF. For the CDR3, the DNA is TGTGCCAGCAATACAGGGGAGTGGGAGACCCAGTACTTC.

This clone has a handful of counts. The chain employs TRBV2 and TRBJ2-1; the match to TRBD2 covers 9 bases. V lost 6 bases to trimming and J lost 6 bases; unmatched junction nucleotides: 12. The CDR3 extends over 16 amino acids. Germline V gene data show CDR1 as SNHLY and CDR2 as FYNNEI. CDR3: CASSPGLALRSNEQFF. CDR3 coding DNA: TGTGCCAGCAGCCCGGGACTAGCCCTTAGGAGCAATGAGCAGTTCTTC.